The clone carrying this TCR beta chain was seen once. A sample-barcoded 5' primer and a J-beta primer mix were used in a second PCR of about 6 to 11 cycles. Researchers report that a template-switch adaptor with 12 random nucleotides tagged each cDNA molecule. TCRdb reprocessed the 5' RACE reads with MiXCR, giving one entry per CDR3 protein. Of under 1,000,000 distinct CDR3 sequences listed, about half are singletons. Trimming left V 3 bases short and J 2 bases short, with 15 bases between. CDR1 and CDR2 from the germline V gene are MNHNS and SASEGT. CDR3 length equals 16 residues. The data derive from a study of blood T cells in healthy people across ages.

Sequenced input: blood. The rearrangement joins TRBV6-1 to TRBJ2-3; D is ambiguous. This receptor was identified in a man of 80 years or more in good health. The chain's CDR3 is CASSERKGRFTDTQYF. The DNA of the CDR3 is TGTGCCAGCAGTGAGAGAAAGGGTCGATTCACAGATACGCAGTATTTT.